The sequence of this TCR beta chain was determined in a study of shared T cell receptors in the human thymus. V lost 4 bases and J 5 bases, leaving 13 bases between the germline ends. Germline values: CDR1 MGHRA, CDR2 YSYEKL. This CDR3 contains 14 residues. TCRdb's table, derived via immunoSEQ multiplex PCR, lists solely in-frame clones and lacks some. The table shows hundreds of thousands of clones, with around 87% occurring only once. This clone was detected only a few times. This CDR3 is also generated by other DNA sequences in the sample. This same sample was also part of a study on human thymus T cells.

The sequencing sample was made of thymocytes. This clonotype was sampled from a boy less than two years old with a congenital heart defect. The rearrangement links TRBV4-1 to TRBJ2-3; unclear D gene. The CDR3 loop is CASSLCLGRDTQYF. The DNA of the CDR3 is TGCGCCAGCAGCCTTTGTTTGGGCAGAGATACGCAGTATTTT.